The subject of this entry is one TCR beta chain. The sample comes from a study of T cells in Graves' hyperthyroidism and ophthalmopathy. Study information: Pretreatment peripheral blood was obtained at initial diagnosis.

Trimming stripped 1 base from V and 4 bases from J, with 8 bases between. Germline V lookup: CDR1 DFQATT, CDR2 SNEGSKA (reference sequence). The CDR3 is made up of 12 amino acids. RNA transcripts gave rise to amplified TCR beta CDR3 regions. In the first-round RT-PCR of the TCR CDR3, the HTBI primer set was used. A single record per CDR3 protein comes from TCRdb applying MiXCR to the multiplex PCR reads. The profile covers 500,000 or so distinct CDR3 sequences, with approximately 17% appearing a single time and around 17% taken by the ten largest. This clonotype was sampled from a woman aged 18-29 years with Graves' ophthalmopathy. Sequences were obtained from blood. This chain joins TRBV20-1 and TRBJ2-7; D unresolved. CDR3 in amino acids: CSARVLEYEQYF. The DNA of the CDR3 is TGCAGTGCTAGAGTCCTGGAGTACGAGCAGTACTTC.